The TCR beta chain described here comes from a study of T cell responses to AZD1222 COVID-19 vaccine. Measured with immunoSEQ multiplex PCR; TCRdb has only the in-frame clones, and not every one. The sample lists under 150,000 clones, 80% to 95% occurring once. The analysis combined second doses at about 4 or about 12 weeks. The V end was cut by 3 bases, the J end by 4 bases, with 9 bases between. Germline CDR1 is KGHSH and CDR2 is LQKENI. This CDR3 is built from 13 residues. The specimen was peripheral blood, collected 28 days after the second AZD1222 dose. This chain connects TRBV18 to TRBJ1-2, with D uncertain. The TCR comes from an adult who received the AZD1222 COVID-19 vaccine. Here the CDR3 reads CASSPEGAYGYTF. CDR3 nucleotides: TGTGCCAGCTCACCGGAGGGCGCCTATGGCTACACCTTC.